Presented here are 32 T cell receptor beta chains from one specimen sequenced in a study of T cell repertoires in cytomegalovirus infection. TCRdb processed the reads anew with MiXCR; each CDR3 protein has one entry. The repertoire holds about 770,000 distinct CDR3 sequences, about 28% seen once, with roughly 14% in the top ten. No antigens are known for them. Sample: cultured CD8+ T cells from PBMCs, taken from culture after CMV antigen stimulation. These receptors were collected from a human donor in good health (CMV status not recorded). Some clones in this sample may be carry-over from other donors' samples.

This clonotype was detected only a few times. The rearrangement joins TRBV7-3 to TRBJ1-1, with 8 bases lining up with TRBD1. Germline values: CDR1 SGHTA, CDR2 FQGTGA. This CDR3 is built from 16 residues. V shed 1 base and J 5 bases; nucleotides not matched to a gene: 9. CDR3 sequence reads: CASSLRTGSPLTEAFF. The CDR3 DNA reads TGTGCCAGCAGCTTAAGGACAGGGTCCCCCCTGACTGAAGCTTTCTTT.

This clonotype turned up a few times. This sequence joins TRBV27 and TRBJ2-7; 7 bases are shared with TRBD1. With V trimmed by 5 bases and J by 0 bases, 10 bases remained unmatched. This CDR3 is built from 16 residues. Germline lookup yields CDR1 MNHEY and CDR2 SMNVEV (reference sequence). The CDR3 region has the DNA TGTGCCAGCAGTCCACAGGGGAAACTATCCTCCTACGAGCAGTACGTC. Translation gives CASSPQGKLSSYEQYV.

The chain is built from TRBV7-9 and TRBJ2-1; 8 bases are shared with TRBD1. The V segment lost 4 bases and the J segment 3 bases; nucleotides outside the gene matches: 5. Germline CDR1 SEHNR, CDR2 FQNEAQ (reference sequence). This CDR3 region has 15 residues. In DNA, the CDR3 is TGTGCCAGCAGCTGGGGACAGGAGGACTACAATGAGCAGTTCTTC. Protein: CASSWGQEDYNEQFF.

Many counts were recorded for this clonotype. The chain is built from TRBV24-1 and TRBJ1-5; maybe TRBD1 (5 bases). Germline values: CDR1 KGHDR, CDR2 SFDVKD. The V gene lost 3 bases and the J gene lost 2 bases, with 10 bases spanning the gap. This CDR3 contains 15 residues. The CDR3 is CATSDRQGGNQPQHF. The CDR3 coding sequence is TGTGCCACCAGTGATCGGCAGGGCGGCAATCAGCCCCAGCATTTT.

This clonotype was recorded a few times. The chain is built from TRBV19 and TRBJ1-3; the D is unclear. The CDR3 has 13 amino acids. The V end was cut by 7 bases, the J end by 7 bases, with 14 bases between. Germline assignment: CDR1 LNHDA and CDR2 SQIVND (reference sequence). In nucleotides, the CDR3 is TGTGCCAGTATTCGCAACGATGGGAACACCATATATTTT. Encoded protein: CASIRNDGNTIYF.

CDR3 region: CASSFSGRDGYTF. The DNA for the CDR3 is TGTGCCAGCAGCTTTTCAGGTCGTGATGGCTACACCTTC. This chain joins TRBV5-4 and TRBJ1-2; D uncertain. Germline V gives CDR1 SGHNT, CDR2 YYREEE (reference sequence). This CDR3 comprises 13 residues. V shed 2 bases and J shed 6 bases, with 11 bases lying between them.

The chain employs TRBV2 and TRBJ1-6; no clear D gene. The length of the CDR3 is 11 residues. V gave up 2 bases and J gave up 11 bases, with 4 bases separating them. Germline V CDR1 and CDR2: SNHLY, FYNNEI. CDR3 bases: TGTGCCAGCAGTGAAATGGCACCCCTCCACTTT. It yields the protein CASSEMAPLHF.

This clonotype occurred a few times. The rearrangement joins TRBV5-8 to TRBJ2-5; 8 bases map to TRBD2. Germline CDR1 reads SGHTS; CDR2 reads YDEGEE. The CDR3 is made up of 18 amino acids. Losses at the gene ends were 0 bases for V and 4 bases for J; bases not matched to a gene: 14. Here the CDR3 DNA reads TGTGCCAGCAGCTTGGGGCCAGCGGGGGCTCAACTAAGAGAGACCCAGTACTTC. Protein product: CASSLGPAGAQLRETQYF. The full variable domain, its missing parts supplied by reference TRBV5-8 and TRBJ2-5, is EAGVTQSPTHLIKTRGQQATLRCSPISGHTSVYWYQQALGLGLQFLLWYDEGEERNRGNFPPRFSGRQFPNYSSELNVNALELEDSALYLCASSLGPAGAQLRETQYFGPGTRLLVL.

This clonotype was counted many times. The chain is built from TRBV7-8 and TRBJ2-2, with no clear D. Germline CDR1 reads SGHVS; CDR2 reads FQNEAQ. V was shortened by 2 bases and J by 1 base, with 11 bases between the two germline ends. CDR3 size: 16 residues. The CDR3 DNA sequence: TGTGCCAGCAGCTTAACGACGAACGGGAACACCGGGGAGCTGTTTTTT. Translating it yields CASSLTTNGNTGELFF.

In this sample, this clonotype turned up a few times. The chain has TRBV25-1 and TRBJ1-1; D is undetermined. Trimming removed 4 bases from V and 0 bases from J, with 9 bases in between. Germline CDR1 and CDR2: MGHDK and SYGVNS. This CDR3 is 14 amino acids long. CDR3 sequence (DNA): TGTGCCAGCAGTGGCCCTGCAGTGAACACTGAAGCTTTCTTT. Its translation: CASSGPAVNTEAFF.

In nucleotides, the CDR3 is TGTGCCAGCAGTTACTCGGTGGATTTCGGAAACACCATATATTTT. Translating gives CASSYSVDFGNTIYF. V gene TRBV6-5 combines with J gene TRBJ1-3; D gene unclear. Germline CDR1 and CDR2: MNHEY and SVGAGI. This CDR3 comprises 15 residues. Between the trimmed V and J ends, which lost 0 bases and 4 bases, there was a span of 10 bases.

The CDR3 DNA reads TGTGCCAGCAGCTTCGGACTAGCGGGGGGCTTGGGGGACGGGCAGTATTTT. It translates to CASSFGLAGGLGDGQYF. The chain is built from TRBV7-8 and TRBJ2-3; 14 nucleotides match TRBD2. Germline trimming cut 3 bases from V and 11 bases from J; bases unmatched to any gene: 13. Germline CDR1 and CDR2: SGHVS and FQNEAQ. The CDR3 is 17 amino acids.

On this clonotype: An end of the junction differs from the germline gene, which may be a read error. CDR3 in DNA: TGTGTCAGCAGCTTACCCCTCGGCTCTGGGGCCAACGTCCTGACTTTC. This sequence encodes CVSSLPLGSGANVLTF. The chain links TRBV7-9 to TRBJ2-6; D unresolved. The germline gives CDR1 SEHNR, CDR2 FQNEAQ (reference sequence). This CDR3 contains 16 residues.

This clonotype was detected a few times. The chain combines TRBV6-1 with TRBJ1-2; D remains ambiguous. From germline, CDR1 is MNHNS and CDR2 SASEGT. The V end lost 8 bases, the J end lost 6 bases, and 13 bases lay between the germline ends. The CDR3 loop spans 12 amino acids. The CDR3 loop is CASEKPTDGYTF. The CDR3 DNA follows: TGTGCCAGCGAAAAACCCACGGATGGCTACACCTTC.

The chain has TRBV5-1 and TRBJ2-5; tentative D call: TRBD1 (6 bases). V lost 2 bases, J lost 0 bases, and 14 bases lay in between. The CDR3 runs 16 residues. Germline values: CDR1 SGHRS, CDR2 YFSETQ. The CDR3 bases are TGCGCCAGCAGCTTTGGCCAGGGGTATAACCAAGAGACCCAGTACTTC. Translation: CASSFGQGYNQETQYF.

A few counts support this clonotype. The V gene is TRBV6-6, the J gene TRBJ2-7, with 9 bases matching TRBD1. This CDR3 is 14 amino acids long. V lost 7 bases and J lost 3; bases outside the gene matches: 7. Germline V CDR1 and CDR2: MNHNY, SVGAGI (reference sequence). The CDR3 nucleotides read TGTGCCAGCACCCAACAGGGGGCAAGCTACGAGCAGTACGTC. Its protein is CASTQQGASYEQYV.

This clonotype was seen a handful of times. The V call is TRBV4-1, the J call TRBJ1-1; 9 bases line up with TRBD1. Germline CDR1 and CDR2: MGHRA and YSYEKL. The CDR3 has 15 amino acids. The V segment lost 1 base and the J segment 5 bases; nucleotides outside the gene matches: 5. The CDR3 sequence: CASSQGTGGETEAFF. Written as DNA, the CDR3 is TGCGCCAGCAGCCAAGGAACAGGGGGCGAAACTGAAGCTTTCTTT.

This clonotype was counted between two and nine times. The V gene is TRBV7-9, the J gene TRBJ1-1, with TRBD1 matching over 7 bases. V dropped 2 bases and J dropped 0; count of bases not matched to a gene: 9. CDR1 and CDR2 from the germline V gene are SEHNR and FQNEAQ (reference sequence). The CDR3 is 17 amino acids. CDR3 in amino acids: CASSLLSRDSLNTEAFF. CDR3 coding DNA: TGTGCCAGCAGCTTACTTAGTAGGGACAGTCTGAACACTGAAGCTTTCTTT.

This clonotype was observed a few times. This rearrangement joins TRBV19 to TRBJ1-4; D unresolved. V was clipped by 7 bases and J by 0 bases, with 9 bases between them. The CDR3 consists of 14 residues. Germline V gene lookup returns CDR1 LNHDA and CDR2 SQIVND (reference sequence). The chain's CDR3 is CASNPGATNEKLFF. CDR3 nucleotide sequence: TGTGCCAGTAACCCAGGAGCAACTAATGAAAAACTGTTTTTT.

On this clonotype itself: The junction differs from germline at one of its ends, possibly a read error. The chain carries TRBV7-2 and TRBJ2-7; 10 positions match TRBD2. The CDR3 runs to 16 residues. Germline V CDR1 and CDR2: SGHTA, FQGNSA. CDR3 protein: CASILVERGGFYEQYF. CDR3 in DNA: TGTGCCAGCATCTTAGTAGAGCGGGGGGGCTTCTACGAGCAGTACTTC.

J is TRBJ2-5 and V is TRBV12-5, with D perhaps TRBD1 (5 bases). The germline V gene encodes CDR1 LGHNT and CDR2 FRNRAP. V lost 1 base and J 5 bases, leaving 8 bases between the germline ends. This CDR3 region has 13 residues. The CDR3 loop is CASGLGQLETQYF. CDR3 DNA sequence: TGTGCTAGTGGTTTGGGACAGCTGGAGACCCAGTACTTC.

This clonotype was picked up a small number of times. CDR3 nucleotide sequence: TGCGCCAGCAGCCAAGAAGTGAAAGTCTCCTACGAGCAGTACTTC. Protein sequence: CASSQEVKVSYEQYF. V is TRBV4-1 and J is TRBJ2-7, with no clear D. Germline V gives CDR1 MGHRA, CDR2 YSYEKL. V was trimmed by 0 bases and J by 0 bases, leaving 9 bases between them. This CDR3 region has 15 residues.

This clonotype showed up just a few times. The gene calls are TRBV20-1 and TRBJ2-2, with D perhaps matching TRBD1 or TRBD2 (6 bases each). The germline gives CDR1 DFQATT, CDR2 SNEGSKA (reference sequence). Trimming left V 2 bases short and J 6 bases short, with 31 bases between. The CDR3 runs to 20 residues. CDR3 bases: TGCAGTGCTAGACCCTCTGTGGAACGGGGGCGCGCACTCCCCCCCGGGGAGCTGTTTTTT. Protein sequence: CSARPSVERGRALPPGELFF.

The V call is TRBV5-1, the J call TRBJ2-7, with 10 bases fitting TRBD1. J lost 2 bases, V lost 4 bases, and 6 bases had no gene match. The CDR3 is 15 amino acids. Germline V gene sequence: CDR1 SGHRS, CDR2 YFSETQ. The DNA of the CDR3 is TGCGCCAGCAGCCCCGGGACAGGGGACGCCTACGAGCAGTACGTC. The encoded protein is CASSPGTGDAYEQYV.

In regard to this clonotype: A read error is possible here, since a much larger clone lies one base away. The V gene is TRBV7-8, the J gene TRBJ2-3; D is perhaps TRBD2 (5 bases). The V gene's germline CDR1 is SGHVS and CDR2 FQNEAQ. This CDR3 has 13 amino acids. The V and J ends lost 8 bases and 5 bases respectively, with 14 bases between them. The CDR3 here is CASEPPEEDTQYF. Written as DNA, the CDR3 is TGTGCCAGCGAGCCCCCGGAGGAAGATACGCAGTATTTT.

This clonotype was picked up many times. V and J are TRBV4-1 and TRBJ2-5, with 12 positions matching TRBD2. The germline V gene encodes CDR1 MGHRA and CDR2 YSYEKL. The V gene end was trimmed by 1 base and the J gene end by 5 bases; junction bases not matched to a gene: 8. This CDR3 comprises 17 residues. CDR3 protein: CASSQGPSGGAFETQYF. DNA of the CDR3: TGCGCCAGCAGCCAAGGCCCTAGCGGGGGGGCCTTCGAGACCCAGTACTTC.

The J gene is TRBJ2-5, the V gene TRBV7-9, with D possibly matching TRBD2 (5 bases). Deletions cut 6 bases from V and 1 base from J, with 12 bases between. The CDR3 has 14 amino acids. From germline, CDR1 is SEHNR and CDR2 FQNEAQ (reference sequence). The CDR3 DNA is TGTGCCAGCAGGCGGGTGTTGCTCCAAGAGACCCAGTACTTC. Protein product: CASRRVLLQETQYF.

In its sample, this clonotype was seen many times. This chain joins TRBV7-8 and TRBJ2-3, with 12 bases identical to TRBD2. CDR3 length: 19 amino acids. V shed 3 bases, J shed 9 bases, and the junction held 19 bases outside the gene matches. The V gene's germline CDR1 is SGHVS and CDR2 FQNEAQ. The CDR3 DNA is TGTGCCAGCAGCTTTCTACCTAGCGGGGGGGCCGGGGCTAGGCAGACGCAGTATTTT. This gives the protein CASSFLPSGGAGARQTQYF.

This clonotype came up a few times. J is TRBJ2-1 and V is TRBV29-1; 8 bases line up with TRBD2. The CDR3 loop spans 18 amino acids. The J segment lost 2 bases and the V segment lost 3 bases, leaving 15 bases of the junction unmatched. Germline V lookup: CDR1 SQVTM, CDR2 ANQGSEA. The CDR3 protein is CSVEDPAAGDTPYNEQFF. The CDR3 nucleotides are TGCAGCGTTGAGGACCCTGCAGCGGGGGATACCCCCTACAATGAGCAGTTCTTC.

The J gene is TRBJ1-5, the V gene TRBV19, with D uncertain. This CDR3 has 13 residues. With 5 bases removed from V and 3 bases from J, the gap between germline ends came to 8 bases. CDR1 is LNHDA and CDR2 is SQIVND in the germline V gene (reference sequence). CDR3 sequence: CASSVADNQPQHF. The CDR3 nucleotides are TGTGCCAGTAGTGTGGCAGACAATCAGCCCCAGCATTTT.

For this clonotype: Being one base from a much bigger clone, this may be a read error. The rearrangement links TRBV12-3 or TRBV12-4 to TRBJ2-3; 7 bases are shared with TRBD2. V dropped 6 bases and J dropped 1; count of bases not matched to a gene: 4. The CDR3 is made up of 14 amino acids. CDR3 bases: TGTGCCAGCAGCCGGAGCGGGGGCACAGATACGCAGTATTTT. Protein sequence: CASSRSGGTDTQYF.

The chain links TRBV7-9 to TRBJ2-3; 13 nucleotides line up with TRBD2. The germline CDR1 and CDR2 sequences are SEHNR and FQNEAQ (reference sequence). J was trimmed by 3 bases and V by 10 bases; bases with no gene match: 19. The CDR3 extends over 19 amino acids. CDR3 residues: CAKSGTSGTAEGPTDTQYF. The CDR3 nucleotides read TGTGCCAAATCCGGGACTAGCGGGACCGCAGAAGGACCAACAGATACGCAGTATTTT.